This entry lists 12 T cell receptor beta chains sequenced from one sample in a study of cytomegalovirus exposure and HLA in healthy donors. The repertoire was sequenced with immunoSEQ multiplex PCR; TCRdb's copy has only in-frame clones and lacks some. The sample has around 350,000 clones, around 86% seen once. The sequencing sample was made of PBMCs. These receptors were collected from a woman aged 18-29 years in good health and CMV-seronegative.

CDR3 sequence: CASSLSAMDEQFF. In DNA form, the CDR3 reads TGTGCCAGCAGCTTGTCAGCGATGGATGAGCAGTTCTTC. The chain has TRBV7-2 and TRBJ2-1; D remains ambiguous. Trimming removed 3 bases at V and 8 bases at J, with 11 bases between. The CDR3 has 13 amino acids. Germline V CDR1 and CDR2: SGHTA, FQGNSA.

The V call is TRBV19, the J call TRBJ1-4, with D tentatively TRBD1 (5 bases). The V gene's germline CDR1 is LNHDA and CDR2 SQIVND (reference sequence). V shed 4 bases and J shed 7 bases, with 13 bases lying between them. The CDR3 is 14 amino acids. CDR3 sequence reads: CASSTGAGVEKLFF. The CDR3 DNA reads TGTGCCAGTAGTACTGGGGCGGGGGTTGAAAAACTGTTTTTT.

The genes are TRBV4-2 and TRBJ1-4; D uncertain. The CDR3 is 17 amino acids. Germline V lookup: CDR1 LGHNA, CDR2 YNFKEQ. The V end lost 0 bases, the J end lost 0 bases, and 11 bases lay between the germline ends. CDR3 bases: TGTGCCAGCAGCCAAGATCTGGCCGAGGCAACTAATGAAAAACTGTTTTTT. It translates to CASSQDLAEATNEKLFF.

This clone was counted between two and nine times. V and J are TRBV9 and TRBJ1-2; D unclear. Germline CDR1 SGDLS, CDR2 YYNGEE. This CDR3 has 13 residues. Trimming shortened V by 0 bases and J by 4 bases, and 7 bases separated the two germline ends. The chain's CDR3 is CASSVATTYGYTF. The CDR3 region has the DNA TGTGCCAGCAGCGTAGCTACCACCTATGGCTACACCTTC. The full variable domain, its missing parts supplied by reference TRBV9 and TRBJ1-2, is DSGVTQTPKHLITATGQRVTLRCSPRSGDLSVYWYQQSLDQGLQFLIQYYNGEERAKGNILERFSAQQFPDLHSELNLSSLELGDSALYFCASSVATTYGYTFGSGTRLTVV.

The CDR3 reads CATETSGGVNEQFF. Here the CDR3 DNA reads TGTGCCACCGAGACTAGCGGGGGGGTGAATGAGCAGTTCTTC. The rearrangement uses TRBV19 and TRBJ2-1; 14 positions match TRBD2. The trim removed 10 bases at V and 7 bases at J, leaving 6 bases unmatched. Germline V CDR1 and CDR2: LNHDA, SQIVND (reference sequence). CDR3 length: 14 amino acids.

This chain links TRBV2 with TRBJ2-1; 14 nucleotides agree with TRBD2. The V segment lost 10 bases and the J segment 4 bases; nucleotides outside the gene matches: 6. Germline-derived CDR1 and CDR2 are SNHLY and FYNNEI. The CDR3 is 15 amino acids. The CDR3 loop reads CANGLAGGPYNEQFF. The CDR3 DNA follows: TGTGCCAATGGACTAGCGGGAGGCCCGTACAATGAGCAGTTCTTC. The full variable domain, completed using reference TRBV2 and TRBJ2-1, is EPEVTQTPSHQVTQMGQEVILRCVPISNHLYFYWYRQILGQKVEFLVSFYNNEISEKSEIFDDQFSVERPDGSNFTLKIRSTKLEDSAMYFCANGLAGGPYNEQFFGPGTRLTVL.

This sequence joins TRBV7-8 and TRBJ2-7, with D maybe TRBD1 (6 bases). The ends were cut back, 5 bases at V and 3 bases at J, with 17 bases in the middle. Germline lookup yields CDR1 SGHVS and CDR2 FQNEAQ. There are 15 residues in the CDR3. CDR3 DNA sequence: TGTGCCAGCAGCCCGGGGCCAGGGGCCGGCTACGAGCAGTACTTC. Translation gives CASSPGPGAGYEQYF.

The V and J genes are TRBV6-5 and TRBJ1-3; no clear D. V was trimmed by 3 bases and J by 4 bases, leaving 13 bases between them. This CDR3 is built from 15 residues. CDR1 and CDR2 (germline): MNHEY, SVGAGI. CDR3 sequence reads: CASSYRDTLGNTIYF. CDR3 bases: TGTGCCAGCAGTTATCGCGACACTTTAGGAAACACCATATATTTT.

V gene TRBV7-8 combines with J gene TRBJ2-7; TRBD2 matches at 13 bases. CDR1 is SGHVS and CDR2 is FQNEAQ in the germline V gene. The CDR3 spans 15 residues. J lost 5 bases, V lost 7 bases, and 8 bases had no gene match. The CDR3 DNA reads as TGTGCCAGCACCCTAGGCGGACTAGCGGGAGACGAGCAGTACTTC. Protein: CASTLGGLAGDEQYF.

The V call is TRBV15, the J call TRBJ2-7; D gene ambiguous. The CDR3 runs to 14 residues. The ends were cut back, 2 bases at V and 2 bases at J, with 10 bases in the middle. Germline V gives CDR1 LNHNV, CDR2 YYDKDF (reference sequence). The CDR3 nucleotides are TGTGCCACCAGCAGATACGGGTCCACCTACGAGCAGTACTTC. Translated: CATSRYGSTYEQYF.

V gene TRBV6-1 combines with J gene TRBJ1-3; tentatively, D is TRBD1 (5 bases). The CDR3 runs 15 residues. The V and J ends lost 6 bases and 1 base respectively, with 13 bases between them. CDR1 is MNHNS and CDR2 is SASEGT in the germline V gene. Written as DNA, the CDR3 is TGTGCCAGCAGCTTTTTATCAGGGTCTGGAAACACCATATATTTT. Protein sequence: CASSFLSGSGNTIYF.

The genes are TRBV5-1 and TRBJ2-7; 9 bases line up with TRBD1. Germline V CDR1 and CDR2: SGHRS, YFSETQ. There are 17 residues in the CDR3. With 5 bases clipped from V and 1 base from J, the junction kept 13 bases outside the gene matches. This CDR3 is CASSRTVTGTGSYEQYF. The DNA for the CDR3 is TGCGCCAGCAGTCGGACCGTTACCGGGACAGGGTCCTACGAGCAGTACTTC.